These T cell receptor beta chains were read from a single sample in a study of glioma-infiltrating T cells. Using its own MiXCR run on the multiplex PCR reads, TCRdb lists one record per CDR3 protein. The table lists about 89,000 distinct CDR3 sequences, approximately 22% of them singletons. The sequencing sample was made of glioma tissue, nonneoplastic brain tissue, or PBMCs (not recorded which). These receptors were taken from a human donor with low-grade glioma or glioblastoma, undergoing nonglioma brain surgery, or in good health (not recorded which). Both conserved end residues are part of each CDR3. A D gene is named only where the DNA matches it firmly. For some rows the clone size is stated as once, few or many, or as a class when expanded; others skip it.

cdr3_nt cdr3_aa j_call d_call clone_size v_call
TGCGCCAGCATGCCGGGACAGGGGGCGAAAAACATTCAGTACTTC CASMPGQGAKNIQYF TRBJ2-4 TRBD1 . TRBV4-1
TGTGCCAGCAGTTTATCGAGGGGAGCTAGCGGGATAGGAAATGAGCAGTTCTTC CASSLSRGASGIGNEQFF TRBJ2-1 TRBD2 many TRBV27
TGTGCCAGCAGCACCGCCCGGGACAGGGGAGGAACAGATACGCAGTATTTT CASSTARDRGGTDTQYF TRBJ2-3 TRBD1 many TRBV5-4
TGCAGCGGCGTTAGTCGTTCGATCACTGAAGCTTTCTTT CSGVSRSITEAFF TRBJ1-1 . many TRBV29-1
TGTGCCAGCAGTCGCGGGACAGGGCACAAAACAGATACGCAGTATTTT CASSRGTGHKTDTQYF TRBJ2-3 TRBD1 many TRBV14
TGCGCCAGCAACCCCCGGGCGGGGTTTCAGAGCACTGAAGCTTTCTTT CASNPRAGFQSTEAFF TRBJ1-1 . . TRBV4-1
TGCAGCGGGTCCGCGGACTCCGGTAGGTCCTACAATGAGCAGTTCTTC CSGSADSGRSYNEQFF TRBJ2-1 . . TRBV29-1
TGTGCCAGCAGCTCCTACCGGGACACCCACTACGAGCAGTACTTC CASSSYRDTHYEQYF TRBJ2-7 . many TRBV7-9
TGTGCCAGCAGTTCACTAGGGGATTCACCCCTCCACTTT CASSSLGDSPLHF TRBJ1-6 . many TRBV27
TGCGCCAGCAGCCATGCACGAACCTACGAGCAGTACTTC CASSHARTYEQYF TRBJ2-7 . . TRBV4-1
TGCGCCAGCAGTGGTCAGGGTAAAGATACGCAGTATTTT CASSGQGKDTQYF TRBJ2-3 . many TRBV10-2
TGCGCCAGCAGCCCCCAGGGGCAGCACCCTTACAATGAGCAGTTCTTC CASSPQGQHPYNEQFF TRBJ2-1 . many TRBV5-1
TGTGCCAGCTCACAGAACAGAGGAATGAACACTGAAGCTTTCTTT CASSQNRGMNTEAFF TRBJ1-1 . many TRBV18
TGTGCCAGCAGCAGACGCGGATACCAAGAGACCCAGTACTTC CASSRRGYQETQYF TRBJ2-5 . many TRBV7-2
TGCAGCGTTGAGGGACCGTCCGACACCCAAGCTTTCTTT CSVEGPSDTQAFF TRBJ1-1 . . TRBV29-1
TGCAGCGTAGCCCGAACTTGGACTAGCGGGAGGGGAGATACGCAGTATTTT CSVARTWTSGRGDTQYF TRBJ2-3 TRBD2 . TRBV29-1
TGTGCCAGCAGCTTAAGGGGAGGGACTAGCGAAGCAGATACGCAGTATTTT CASSLRGGTSEADTQYF TRBJ2-3 TRBD2 many TRBV7-2
TGCAGTGCTGCCAAACCCCGGGGTGGAACCGAGCAGTACTTC CSAAKPRGGTEQYF TRBJ2-7 . many TRBV20-1
TGTGCCAGCAGTGAAGCGGCAGGGACCACAGATACGCAGTATTTT CASSEAAGTTDTQYF TRBJ2-3 . few TRBV2
TGCGCCAGCAGCCCTTACGCTCAGGGGACCTATGGCTACACCTTC CASSPYAQGTYGYTF TRBJ1-2 . . TRBV5-1
TGTGCCAGTAGTACCCCGCCGACAGCGAACACTGAAGCTTTCTTT CASSTPPTANTEAFF TRBJ1-1 . few TRBV19
TGTGCCAGCTCACCATCCGGGACAGACAAATCTGGAAACACCATATATTTT CASSPSGTDKSGNTIYF TRBJ1-3 TRBD1 many TRBV18
TGTGCCAGCAGTTACTCAAGGGGCCTGGGAACCGGGGAGCTGTTTTTT CASSYSRGLGTGELFF TRBJ2-2 . few TRBV6-6
TGTGCCAGCTCGTCGGAGGCCTACGAGCAGTACTTC CASSSEAYEQYF TRBJ2-7 . many TRBV18
TGTGCCAGCAGCAACCCGGTACGGGAAACAGAGACCCAGTACTTC CASSNPVRETETQYF TRBJ2-5 . . TRBV5-6
TGCAGTGCTGGCGGGACGCCCAACTTC CSAGGTPNF TRBJ2-7 . many TRBV20-1
TGTGCCAGCGGCAGCGGGGCCAACGTCCTGACTTTC CASGSGANVLTF TRBJ2-6 . many TRBV6-1
TGCAGTGCAAGGACCGGAAACAATGAGCAGTTCTTC CSARTGNNEQFF TRBJ2-1 . many TRBV20-1
TGCAGTGCTGCGAGGGGGGGAGATACGCAGTATTTT CSAARGGDTQYF TRBJ2-3 . . TRBV20-1
TGTGCCAGTAGTCCACTAGCGGGAGCGGTCTATGAGCAGTTCTTC CASSPLAGAVYEQFF TRBJ2-1 TRBD2 many TRBV19
TGCAGTGCTAGAGAATGGGCCAGTAGAAATCAGCCCCAGCATTTT CSAREWASRNQPQHF TRBJ1-5 . many TRBV20-1
TGTGCCAGCAGTCCCACAGGGGCTTACGAGCAGTACTTC CASSPTGAYEQYF TRBJ2-7 TRBD1 many TRBV2
TGTGCCAGCAGTAGACAGGGAATGAACACTGAAGCTTTCTTT CASSRQGMNTEAFF TRBJ1-1 TRBD1 medium-sized TRBV6-1
TGTGCCAGCGCCCAGGGGGCCGGCAATCAGCCCCAGCATTTT CASAQGAGNQPQHF TRBJ1-5 TRBD1 few TRBV6-1
TGTGCCAGCTCACCAGACAGACTAAAAGAGACCCAGTACTTC CASSPDRLKETQYF TRBJ2-5 . few TRBV18
TGCAGCGTTGAAGCCAGGGGGGATACGCAGTATTTT CSVEARGDTQYF TRBJ2-3 TRBD1 . TRBV29-1
TGTGCCAGCAGTGGCTACGGGAAAGGCCGGAATCAGCCCCAGCATTTT CASSGYGKGRNQPQHF TRBJ1-5 . many TRBV6-1
TGTGCCAGCAGTGGACGGACAGGGTCTTGGGACGAGCAGTACTTC CASSGRTGSWDEQYF TRBJ2-7 TRBD1 many TRBV6-1
TGTGCCAGCAGCCTGGGACTAGCGGAAGAGACCCAGTACTTC CASSLGLAEETQYF TRBJ2-5 TRBD2 many TRBV7-6
TGTGCCAGCAGCTTAAGACTAGCGGGGGGGCATAGCAATGAGCAGTTCTTC CASSLRLAGGHSNEQFF TRBJ2-1 TRBD2 many TRBV7-2
TGTGCCAGCAGCTTAGGGGCTAACACTGAAGCTTTCTTT CASSLGANTEAFF TRBJ1-1 . many TRBV7-2
TGCAGTGCTAGACGACTAGCGGGAGGAAAAAATGAGCAGTTCTTC CSARRLAGGKNEQFF TRBJ2-1 TRBD2 many TRBV20-1
TGCGCCAGCAGCCTCCTGTCTCCGGGACTAGCGACGGAGACCCAGTACTTC CASSLLSPGLATETQYF TRBJ2-5 TRBD2 many TRBV4-1
TGTGCCAGCAGCCTATCCTGGGACAGGGCTAATGGAAACACCATATATTTT CASSLSWDRANGNTIYF TRBJ1-3 TRBD1 many TRBV7-2
TGTGCCAGCAGGGACAGTGCCTCTGGAAACACCATATATTTT CASRDSASGNTIYF TRBJ1-3 . many TRBV11-2
TGTGCCAGCAGCTTAGGCCCCAGACTCCTGGACACCGGGGAGCTGTTTTTT CASSLGPRLLDTGELFF TRBJ2-2 . few TRBV7-2
TGTGCCACCGGGACAGGGACTCCGAACACTGAAGCTTTCTTT CATGTGTPNTEAFF TRBJ1-1 TRBD1 . TRBV27
TGCAGTGTTTCCGGTCGTAGTCAGGGTCTCGCAGATACGCAGTATTTT CSVSGRSQGLADTQYF TRBJ2-3 . medium-sized TRBV20-1
TGTGCCAGCAGAGGGGCGGTCAATTCACCCCTCCACTTT CASRGAVNSPLHF TRBJ1-6 . many TRBV7-2
TGTGCCACCAGCTCCCGGACAGGGTGGGACACTGAAGCTTTCTTT CATSSRTGWDTEAFF TRBJ1-1 TRBD1 . TRBV15
TGCAGTGCCCCGAGTGGGCTGAGCTCTGGAAACACCATATATTTT CSAPSGLSSGNTIYF TRBJ1-3 . many TRBV20-1
TGTGCCAGCAGTGACTTCCGGGGGAGTGAGCAGTTCTTC CASSDFRGSEQFF TRBJ2-1 . many TRBV6-1
TGTGCCAGCCTTACTAGCGGACCCTACAATGAGCAGTTCTTC CASLTSGPYNEQFF TRBJ2-1 TRBD2 many TRBV6-2/TRBV6-3
TGCAGTGCCCTTCGACAGACCTCCAGCGCAGATACGCAGTATTTT CSALRQTSSADTQYF TRBJ2-3 . many TRBV20-1
TGTGCCAGCAGTTCCTATGGGTACAATGAGCAGTTCTTC CASSSYGYNEQFF TRBJ2-1 . many TRBV27
TGTGCCAGCTCACCACTAACTAGCGGGAGATCCGAGCAGTACTTC CASSPLTSGRSEQYF TRBJ2-7 TRBD2 many TRBV18
TGTGCCAGCAGTTCCCGGGCCGGTCTCCTTTATGGCTACACCTTC CASSSRAGLLYGYTF TRBJ1-2 . . TRBV12-3/TRBV12-4
TGTGCCAGCAGCCGACGCGGAGCGGGGGTAAGGAATGAGCAGTTCTTC CASSRRGAGVRNEQFF TRBJ2-1 TRBD2 . TRBV12-3/TRBV12-4
TGTGCCAGCAGGGAGGCGAGCGGGGCCGGGGAGCTGTTTTTT CASREASGAGELFF TRBJ2-2 TRBD2 . TRBV27